The sequence of this T cell receptor (beta chain) was determined in a study of spatial heterogeneity in lung cancer. Noted time point: sample taken at primary tumor resection. TCRdb passed the 5' RACE reads through MiXCR, listing each CDR3 protein once. The table has approximately 52,000 distinct CDR3 sequences, approximately 5% seen once. The CDR3 length is 16 residues. V was pared by 6 bases and J by 1 base, with 11 bases of the junction left unmatched. CDR1 MNHEY and CDR2 SVGEGT come from the germline V gene. This clonotype was found many times. The sequence derives from a male donor with early-stage non-small cell lung cancer. The chain recombines TRBV6-2 or TRBV6-3 with TRBJ2-7, with TRBD1 matching over 8 bases. The input for sequencing was PBMCs, taken at surgery. The CDR3: CASSPLGTGESYEQYF. CDR3 sequence (DNA): TGTGCCAGCAGCCCTCTCGGGACAGGAGAGTCCTACGAGCAGTACTTC.